This TCR beta chain was captured by sequencing in a study of T cell repertoires in cytomegalovirus infection. Study-wide background: Public TCR beta signatures provided an indication of both CMV infection and a matching HLA type. Whole-study findings and limits: People with CMV and the relevant HLA were identified by cumulative public TCR beta family frequency. The study found HLA-C-restricted CMV-specific TCR beta clonotypes dominating the ex vivo response.

Many counts were recorded for this clonotype. As yet, its antigen is unknown. TCRdb recomputed calls from the reads with MiXCR, one row per CDR3 protein. Of just under 550,000 distinct CDR3 sequences listed, approximately 25% are singletons. This TCR was recovered from a human donor in good health (CMV status not recorded). Some clones in this sample may be carry-over from other donors' samples. Sample: PBMCs.

CDR3 protein: CASSPGRQENYGYTF. The CDR3 bases are TGTGCCAGCAGTCCCGGTAGACAGGAGAACTATGGCTACACCTTC. The chain combines TRBV12-3 or TRBV12-4 with TRBJ1-2, with D perhaps matching TRBD1 (6 bases). The V end lost 5 bases, the J end lost 2 bases, and 15 bases lay between the germline ends. The CDR3 covers 15 residues.